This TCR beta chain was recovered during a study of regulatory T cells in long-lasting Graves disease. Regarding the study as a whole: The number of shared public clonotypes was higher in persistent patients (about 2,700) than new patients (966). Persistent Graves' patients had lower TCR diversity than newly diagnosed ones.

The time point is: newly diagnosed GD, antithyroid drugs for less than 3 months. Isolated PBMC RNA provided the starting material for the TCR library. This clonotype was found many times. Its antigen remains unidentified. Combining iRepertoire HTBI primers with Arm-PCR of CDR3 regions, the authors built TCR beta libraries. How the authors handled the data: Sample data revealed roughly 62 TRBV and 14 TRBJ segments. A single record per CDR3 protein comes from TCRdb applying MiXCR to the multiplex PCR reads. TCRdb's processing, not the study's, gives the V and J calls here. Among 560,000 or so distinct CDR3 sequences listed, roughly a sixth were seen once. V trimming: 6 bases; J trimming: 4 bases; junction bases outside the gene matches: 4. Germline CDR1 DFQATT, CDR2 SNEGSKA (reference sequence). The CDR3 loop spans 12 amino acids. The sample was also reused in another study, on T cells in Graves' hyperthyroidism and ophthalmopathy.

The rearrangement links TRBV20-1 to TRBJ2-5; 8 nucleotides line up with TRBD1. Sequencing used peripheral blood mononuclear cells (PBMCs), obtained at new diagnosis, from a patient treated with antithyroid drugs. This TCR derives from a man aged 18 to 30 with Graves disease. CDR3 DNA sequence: TGCAGTGCCACAGACAGGGGAGAGACCCAGTACTTC. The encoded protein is CSATDRGETQYF.